This T cell receptor beta chain was sequenced during a study of T cell responses to AZD1222 COVID-19 vaccine. Here immunoSEQ multiplex PCR was the method, and the copy in TCRdb shows in-frame clones only, minus some. The sample lists roughly 120,000 clones, around 82% seen once, with around 6.2% in the top ten. Germline values: CDR1 SEHNR, CDR2 FQNEAQ (reference sequence). The CDR3 contains 14 residues. Trimming removed 1 base from V and 0 bases from J, with 6 bases in between. Sequencing used peripheral blood, obtained on day 0 of AZD1222 vaccination. This rearrangement joins TRBV7-9 to TRBJ1-1, with D perhaps matching TRBD1 (5 bases). This clonotype was sampled from an adult in good health. CDR3 protein: CASSLGGMNTEAFF. The DNA of the CDR3 is TGTGCCAGCAGCTTAGGGGGCATGAACACTGAAGCTTTCTTT.